This is a list of T cell receptor beta chains from one sample in a study of shared clonotypes between healthy human individuals. Produced via immunoSEQ multiplex PCR; TCRdb's table is partial and in-frame only. The profile shows more than 1.2 million clones, 98% of them singletons. Sequencing was performed on naive CD4+ T cells sorted from blood. Source of these receptors: a man in his thirties or forties in good health. Each CDR3 is given with its conserved first and last residue.

V gene,J gene,CDR3 protein
TRBV10-3,TRBJ2-1,CAISEELAGLYNEQFF
TRBV7-9,TRBJ2-5,CASSLVGQETQYF
TRBV4-3,TRBJ2-7,CASSHLLQGPYEQYF
TRBV29-1,TRBJ2-1,CSGGQAGLAYNEQFF
TRBV27,TRBJ1-1,CASTEQGGETEAFF
TRBV11-2,TRBJ2-5,CASSLDLATKGAQYF
TRBV9,TRBJ2-5,CASSVGNQETQYF
TRBV5-4,TRBJ1-5,CASSLDGMTQPQHF
TRBV7-9,TRBJ2-4,CASSLLTPGRIQYF
TRBV18,TRBJ2-1,CASSQGTGTFSYNEQFF
TRBV18,TRBJ2-5,CASSPLPDRVNQETQYF
TRBV28,TRBJ1-1,CASSFAGRQTEAFF
TRBV10-3,TRBJ2-7,CAISGQGSDEQYF
TRBV7-9,TRBJ2-1,CASSYSGYNEQFF
TRBV19,TRBJ2-2,CASKGGLALNTGELFF
TRBV5-1,TRBJ1-2,CASSLAPGSGYGYTF
TRBV5-6,TRBJ2-7,CASSLGGAPYEQYF
TRBV5-4,TRBJ2-3,CASRAERGTDTQYF
TRBV2,TRBJ2-2,CASSEQGIVFF
TRBV28,TRBJ2-1,CASSLRFMGAYNEQFF
TRBV5-4,TRBJ2-2,CASSLTVLNTGELFF
TRBV5-1,TRBJ2-2,CASSLQGAGELFF
TRBV18,TRBJ2-1,CASSVRRPSSYNEQFF
TRBV2,TRBJ2-1,CASGRLAGNNEQFF
TRBV10-1,TRBJ2-1,CASSESEVGGSGNEQFF
TRBV28,TRBJ2-7,CASSYAPSEQYF
TRBV11-1,TRBJ2-2,CASSVGRGRSTGELFF
TRBV6-6,TRBJ2-1,CASSYEREVYNEQFF
TRBV5-1,TRBJ2-2,CASSRSQQGAVTGELFF
TRBV30,TRBJ2-3,CAWSGRDRHRYGYF
TRBV5-4,TRBJ2-3,CATRQNTDTQYF
TRBV9,TRBJ1-3,CASSVGSGFGNTIYF
TRBV4-3,TRBJ2-1,CASSQLLFNEQFF
TRBV19,TRBJ1-4,CASSDEKLFF
TRBV19,TRBJ2-7,CASRGSLYEQYF
TRBV9,TRBJ2-7,CASSVRSGDEQYF
TRBV5-1,TRBJ2-5,CASSPGQARETQYF
TRBV5-1,TRBJ2-7,CASNQGQGASYEQYF
TRBV5-6,TRBJ2-1,CASSETSGSKNEQFF
TRBV15,TRBJ2-7,CATSRGLADPHEQYF
TRBV29-1,TRBJ2-3,CSVDIRTGDTDTQYF
TRBV18,TRBJ1-1,CASSPSTAEAFF
TRBV18,TRBJ1-2,CASSPVPTGRWSYTF
TRBV5-4,TRBJ2-3,CASSLGTSGFTDTQYF
TRBV6-1,TRBJ2-7,CASSAPGQGGEQYF
TRBV28,TRBJ2-7,CASRDQGAQTYEQYF
TRBV5-1,TRBJ2-5,CASSLGDTQILRETQYF
TRBV19,TRBJ1-5,CASRSMDRGRGQPQHF